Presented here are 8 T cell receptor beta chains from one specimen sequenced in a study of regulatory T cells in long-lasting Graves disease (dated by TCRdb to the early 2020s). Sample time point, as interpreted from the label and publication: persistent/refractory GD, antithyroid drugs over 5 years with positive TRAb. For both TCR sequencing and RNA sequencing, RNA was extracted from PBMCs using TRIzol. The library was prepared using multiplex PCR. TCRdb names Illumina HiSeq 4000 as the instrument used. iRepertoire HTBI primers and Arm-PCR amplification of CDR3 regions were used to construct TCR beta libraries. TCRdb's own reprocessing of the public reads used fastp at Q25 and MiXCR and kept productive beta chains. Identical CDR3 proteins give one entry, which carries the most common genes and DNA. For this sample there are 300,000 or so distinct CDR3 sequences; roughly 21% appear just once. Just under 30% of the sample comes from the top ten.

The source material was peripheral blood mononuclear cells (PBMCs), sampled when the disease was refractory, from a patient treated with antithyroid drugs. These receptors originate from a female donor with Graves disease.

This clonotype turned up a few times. For the CDR3, the DNA is TGTGCCAGCAGCTCGGGGGTGGGGTTCACTGAAGCTTTCTTT. Translated: CASSSGVGFTEAFF. The genes are TRBV11-3 and TRBJ1-1; tentative D call: TRBD1 (5 bases). Trimming cost V 4 bases and J 4 bases, with 13 bases left between them. CDR1 and CDR2 from the germline V gene are SGHNT and YENEEA. The CDR3 has 14 amino acids.

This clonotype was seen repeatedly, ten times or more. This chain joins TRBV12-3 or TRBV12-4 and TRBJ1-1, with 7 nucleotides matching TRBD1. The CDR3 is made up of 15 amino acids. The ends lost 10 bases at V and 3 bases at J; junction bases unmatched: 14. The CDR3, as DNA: TGTGCCACCAACTCAAAGGGGGCTGGGGACACTGAAGCTTTCTTT. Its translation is CATNSKGAGDTEAFF.

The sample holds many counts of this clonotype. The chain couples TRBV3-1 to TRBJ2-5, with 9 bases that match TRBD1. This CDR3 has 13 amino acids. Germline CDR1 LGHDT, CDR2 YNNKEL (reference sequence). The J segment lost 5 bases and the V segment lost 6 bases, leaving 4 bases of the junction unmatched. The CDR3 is CASSRDRVETQYF. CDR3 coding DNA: TGTGCCAGCAGTCGGGACAGGGTGGAGACCCAGTACTTC.

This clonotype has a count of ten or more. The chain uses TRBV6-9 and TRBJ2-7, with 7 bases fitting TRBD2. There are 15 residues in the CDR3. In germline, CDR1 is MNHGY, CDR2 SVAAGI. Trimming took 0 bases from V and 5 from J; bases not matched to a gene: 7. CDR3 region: CASSYSGGSNHEQYF. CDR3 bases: TGTGCCAGCAGTTATTCCGGCGGGAGTAACCACGAGCAGTACTTC.

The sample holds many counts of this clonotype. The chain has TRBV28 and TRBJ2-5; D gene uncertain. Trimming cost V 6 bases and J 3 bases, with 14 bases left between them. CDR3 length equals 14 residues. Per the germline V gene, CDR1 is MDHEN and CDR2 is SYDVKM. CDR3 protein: CASSLAGWEETQYF. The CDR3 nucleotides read TGTGCCAGCAGCTTGGCCGGATGGGAAGAGACCCAGTACTTC.

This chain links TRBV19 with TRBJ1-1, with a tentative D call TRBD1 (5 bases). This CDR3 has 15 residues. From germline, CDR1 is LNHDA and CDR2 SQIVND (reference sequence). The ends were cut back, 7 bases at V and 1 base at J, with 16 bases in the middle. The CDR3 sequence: CASNALRDGNTEAFF. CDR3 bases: TGTGCCAGTAACGCCCTCCGGGACGGGAACACTGAAGCTTTCTTT.

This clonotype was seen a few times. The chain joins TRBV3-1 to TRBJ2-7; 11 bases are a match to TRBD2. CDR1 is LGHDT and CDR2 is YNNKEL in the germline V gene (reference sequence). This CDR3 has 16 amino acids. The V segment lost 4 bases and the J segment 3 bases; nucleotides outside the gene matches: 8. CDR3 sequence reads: CASSRRLAGTNYEQYF. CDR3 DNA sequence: TGTGCCAGCAGCCGCCGACTAGCGGGAACTAACTACGAGCAGTACTTC.

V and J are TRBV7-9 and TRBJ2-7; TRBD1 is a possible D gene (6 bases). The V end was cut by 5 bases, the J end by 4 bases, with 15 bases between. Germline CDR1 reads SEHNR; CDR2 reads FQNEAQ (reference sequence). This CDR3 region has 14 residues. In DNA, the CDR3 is TGTGCCAGCAGCGTCGGACAGCCTATATACGAGCAGTACTTC. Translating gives CASSVGQPIYEQYF.